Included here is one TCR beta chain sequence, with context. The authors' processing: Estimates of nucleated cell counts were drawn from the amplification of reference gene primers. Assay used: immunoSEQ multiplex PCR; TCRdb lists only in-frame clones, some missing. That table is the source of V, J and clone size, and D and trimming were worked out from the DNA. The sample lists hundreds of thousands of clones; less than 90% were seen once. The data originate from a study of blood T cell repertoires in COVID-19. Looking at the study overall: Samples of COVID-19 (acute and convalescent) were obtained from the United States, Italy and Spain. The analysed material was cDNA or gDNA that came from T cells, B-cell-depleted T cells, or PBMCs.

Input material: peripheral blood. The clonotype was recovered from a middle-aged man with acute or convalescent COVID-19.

The DNA of the CDR3 is TGTGCCAGCAGTTACTCGAGCGGGGATGAGCAGTTCTTC. It encodes CASSYSSGDEQFF. The chain recombines TRBV6-5 with TRBJ2-1; the match to TRBD2 covers 7 bases. The CDR3 runs to 13 residues. Per the germline V gene, CDR1 is MNHEY and CDR2 is SVGAGI. Trimming at V came to 0 bases and at J to 8 bases, leaving 1 base not matched to a gene.